This TCR beta chain was found in a study of regulatory T cells in long-lasting Graves disease (dated by TCRdb to about 2021). Concerning the study at large: Patients with newly diagnosed Graves' disease had been on antithyroid drugs for under 3 months. A total of about 33 samples underwent TCR sequencing: around 13 from persistent and around 20 from newly diagnosed Graves' disease patients. The study took place in China and was registered as a clinical trial. Peripheral blood TCR sequencing and RNA sequencing compared persistent Graves' disease patients with newly diagnosed Graves' disease patients. Beyond this particular receptor, the publication reports: Peripheral blood alone was examined, since thyroid tissue, which constituted the primary lesion, could not be accessed. As a limitation, the authors acknowledged that the small sample size may reduce accuracy. Lower TCR Shannon entropy and fewer highly expanded clones were observed in persistent Graves' disease patients than in newly diagnosed patients, which suggested clonal expansion. Only the TCR beta chain was sequenced and analyzed. Patients with persistent disease shared more public clonotypes (around 2,500) than newly diagnosed patients did (approximately 1,000). Persistent disease showed preferential use of TRBV28, TRBJ1-2 and TRBJ2-5, whereas newly diagnosed disease favored TRBV20-1 and TRBJ2-1.

V trim: 2 bases; J trim: 6 bases; unmatched bases: 9. From the germline V gene (reference sequence), CDR1 is SEHNR and CDR2 is FQNEAQ. The CDR3 numbers 16 residues from cysteine through phenylalanine. The read is trimmed to its CDR3 DNA, 48 bases read in frame from base 1. The library came from multiplex PCR. TCRdb names Illumina HiSeq 4000 as the instrument used. iRepertoire HTBI primers and Arm-PCR amplification of CDR3 regions were used to construct TCR beta libraries. Before sequencing, the PCR products went through gel purification. On the authors' methods: Gene usage analysis of CDR3 amino acid clonotypes used the approximately 62 TRBV and about 13 TRBJ segments found across samples. Filtered high-quality paired reads were merged into contigs using COPE and FqMerger. BLAST was used to align contigs to the IMGT TRBV, TRBD and TRBJ reference genes, and CDR3 was defined following IMGT. Highly expanded clones were defined as clonotypes with a frequency above 0.1%. Shannon entropy was used to measure repertoire diversity, and the Gini coefficient was used to measure V-J evenness. A clonotype was considered public if more than one individual shared it. TCRdb reran the public reads through fastp at Q25 and MiXCR, keeping productive beta chains. A single entry per CDR3 protein holds the most common genes and DNA from its merged rows. TCRdb assigned the V and J calls; the authors' analysis was not used. A total of approximately 560,000 distinct CDR3 sequences appear in this sample, 15% to 20% of them only once. About 12% of the sample is taken by the ten largest.

This clonotype showed up many times. No antigen is known for it. Base qualities were left out, and no much larger clone turns up one base away. The time point label for this specimen denotes: newly diagnosed GD, antithyroid drugs for less than 3 months. For both TCR sequencing and RNA sequencing, RNA was extracted from PBMCs in TRIzol. The diagnosis of Graves' disease followed American Thyroid Association guidelines. The patients came from an endocrinology department in Xi'an, China. Each patient gave 8.5 to 9.5 milliliters of peripheral blood, collected in an EDTA anticoagulant tube. Ficoll Paque Plus density gradient separation was used to isolate PBMCs, and no additional T cell sorting was done. An Agilent 2100 Bioanalyzer and agarose gel were used to check RNA quality, while a NanoDrop 2000 measured RNA concentration. The sample was also linked to a second study, of T cells in Graves' hyperthyroidism and ophthalmopathy. According to the second study: Stable Graves' hyperthyroidism was defined as the absence of progression to ophthalmopathy over 18 months of follow-up. Hyperthyroidism patients were newly diagnosed, had a disease duration of under 2 months, and were aged 18 to 65 years. The study excluded patients with uncontrolled infections, other autoimmune diseases, pregnancy or lactation. Diagnoses relied on clinical symptoms, serum thyroxine and TRAb, thyroid ultrasound and orbital computed tomography. The TCR CDR3 was subjected to a first round of RT-PCR using the HTBI primer set and the Qiagen OneStep RT-PCR kit. Most expanded thyroid clonotypes (frequency above 0.001) were also detected in blood, a finding suggesting that blood repertoires may reflect thyroid immune responses. A model built on a 13 V-J signature distinguished ophthalmopathy from stable hyperthyroidism, reaching 87.88% sensitivity and 81.08% specificity in cross-validation and 80%/75% in testing. In validation, the model predicted progression to ophthalmopathy with around 71% sensitivity and about 73% specificity, a median of 6.5 months before onset. A discovery cohort of about 95 patients, approximately 44 with Graves' ophthalmopathy and about 58 with stable Graves' hyperthyroidism, was used to find distinguishing TCR V-J signatures. Prospective prediction of ophthalmopathy was tested in an independent validation cohort of some 19 hyperthyroidism patients and 15 to 17 patients who later progressed to ophthalmopathy. For training and testing, the 95 to 100 patients in the discovery cohort were randomly divided in a 7:3 ratio. In over five Graves' hyperthyroidism patients, the study also compared T-cell repertoires from thyroid tissue with T-cell repertoires from blood. Once sampling was done, hyperthyroidism patients were given methimazole at a starting dose of 30 mg daily, whereas ophthalmopathy patients were given high-dose intravenous methylprednisolone. Libraries were constructed in a second round of multiplex PCR, after which size selection and purification were performed. Sequencing of the libraries was done on an Illumina HiSeq2000 using paired-end 100 bp reads. SOAPnuke was used to process the raw data, with reads discarded if the reads contained adapters or uncalled bases, had a mean Phred below 15, or lacked an exact constant-primer or identifier match. COPE v1.2.5 was used to merge the high-quality paired reads, and each unique nucleotide sequence was defined as a clonotype. MiTCR v1.1 was used to align clonotypes to the IMGT TRBV, TRBD and TRBJ reference segments. Only V-J combinations with frequency above 0.0001, covering about 99% of repertoires, were analysed. The TCS score was defined as F50 (clonal expansion) divided by E x V (chaos), with BLOSUM62-based TCRdist calculated between CDR3 peptides within each V-J. Welch's t-statistics and random forest reduced roughly 530 V-J features to roughly 13, which were used in a naive Bayes classifier (R e1071). Sample size was not statistically predetermined, and blinding of investigators to group allocation was not performed. The paper reports TCR Vbeta CDR3 sequencing of approximately 130 peripheral blood samples: some 44 ophthalmopathy, about 75 hyperthyroidism and around 17 progressor patients.

This sample comprised peripheral blood mononuclear cells (PBMCs), obtained at new diagnosis, from a patient treated with antithyroid drugs. The receptor comes from a man in his late teens or twenties with Graves disease. Donor details come from another sample of the same person, matched by shared clones. Rearrangement joined TRBV7-9 to TRBJ1-4, and 7 bases in between align with TRBD1. CDR3 reads: CASSLSSSGTDEKLFF. The DNA sequence follows: TGTGCCAGCAGCTTAAGTTCGAGTGGGACAGATGAAAAACTGTTTTTT.